Here is one T cell receptor (beta chain) with its context. Its antigen is currently unknown. One junction end disagrees with the germline gene, perhaps due to a read error. Clones were read by immunoSEQ multiplex PCR, and TCRdb kept only the in-frame ones, dropping some. This table has tens of thousands of clones, roughly 80% appearing once. The data stem from a study of T cell responses to AZD1222 COVID-19 vaccine. Germline CDR1 reads LNHDA; CDR2 reads SQIVND (reference sequence). The CDR3 contains 14 residues. Study conclusions and caveats: Regions 160-218 and 743-854 dominated among vaccine-associated CD4 TCRs spanning spike. After the peak T cell response, and only then, were repertoires sampled. Only a handful of individuals given AZD1222 were seropositive at baseline.

V and J are TRBV19 and TRBJ2-2; 15 bases map to TRBD2. The source was peripheral blood, collected 28 days after the second AZD1222 dose. The sequence was obtained from an adult who received the AZD1222 COVID-19 vaccine. The CDR3 protein is CASSIGGLAGGLHF. The CDR3 DNA sequence: TGTGCCAGTAGTATTGGAGGACTAGCGGGGGGGCTCCATTTT.